These 20 T cell receptor beta chains were sequenced from one sample in a study of blood T cell repertoires in COVID-19. This table comes from immunoSEQ multiplex PCR, and its TCRdb copy is limited to in-frame clones, with some not included. The sample includes about 310,000 clones, around 87% of them seen just once. Specimen: peripheral blood. The receptors originated from a woman aged 45-65 years who had recovered from COVID-19.

V gene TRBV7-2 combines with J gene TRBJ2-1, with 7 nucleotides matching TRBD2. CDR3 length equals 15 residues. Germline V gene data show CDR1 as SGHTA and CDR2 as FQGNSA. J was trimmed by 2 bases and V by 3 bases; bases with no gene match: 4. The CDR3 DNA reads TGTGCCAGCAGCTTGACGACTAGCCCCTACAATGAGCAGTTCTTC. Translation gives CASSLTTSPYNEQFF.

This rearrangement joins TRBV9 to TRBJ2-7; D call uncertain. Germline CDR1 is SGDLS and CDR2 is YYNGEE. V was cut by 2 bases and J by 5 bases, with 11 bases left in between. The CDR3 contains 13 residues. This CDR3 is CASSVGEVHEQYF. The CDR3 DNA is TGTGCCAGCAGCGTCGGCGAGGTACACGAGCAGTACTTC.

In its sample, this clone was seen once. The chain carries TRBV3-1 (or the pseudogene TRBV3-2) and TRBJ2-7; a possible D gene is TRBD1 (6 bases). Trimming shortened V by 1 base and J by 3 bases, and 13 bases separated the two germline ends. The CDR3 contains 15 residues. Germline V lookup: CDR1 LGHDT, CDR2 YNNKEL (reference sequence). For the CDR3, the DNA is TGTGCCAGCAGCCAAGTTTACAGGGTTGGCTACGAGCAGTACTTC. Its protein product is CASSQVYRVGYEQYF.

The rearrangement links TRBV19 to TRBJ2-3; TRBD2 matches at 7 bases. From germline, CDR1 is LNHDA and CDR2 SQIVND (reference sequence). This CDR3 spans 13 amino acids. V dropped 11 bases and J dropped 2; count of bases not matched to a gene: 7. DNA for the CDR3: TGTGCCGGGTATGCGGGAGACACAGATACGCAGTATTTT. This encodes CAGYAGDTDTQYF.

This chain uses TRBV9 with TRBJ2-1; 10 positions agree with TRBD2. Germline V lookup: CDR1 SGDLS, CDR2 YYNGEE. The CDR3 sequence is 15 residues long. V lost 4 bases to trimming and J lost 5 bases; unmatched junction nucleotides: 6. The CDR3 sequence is CASSPGLAEHNEQFF. The DNA for the CDR3 is TGTGCCAGCAGCCCCGGACTAGCGGAGCACAATGAGCAGTTCTTC.

The chain carries TRBV10-3 and TRBJ2-5; the D is unclear. The CDR3 contains 13 residues. Per the germline V gene, CDR1 is ENHRY and CDR2 is SYGVKD. The V and J ends lost 4 bases and 5 bases respectively, with 11 bases between them. The CDR3 nucleotides read TGTGCCATCAGTGCGTTAGCTTGGGAGACCCAGTACTTC. Translation gives CAISALAWETQYF.

In DNA form, the CDR3 reads TGTGCCTGGAGTGGGACTAGCTACACCGGGGAGCTGTTTTTT. Its translation: CAWSGTSYTGELFF. The chain is built from TRBV30 and TRBJ2-2, with 8 bases aligning to TRBD2. This CDR3 is built from 14 residues. The germline CDR1 and CDR2 sequences are GTSNPN and SVGIG (reference sequence). The V segment lost 1 base and the J segment 3 bases; nucleotides outside the gene matches: 1.

The V call is TRBV6-6, the J call TRBJ1-2; D might be TRBD1 (6 bases). CDR3 length: 13 amino acids. Trimming cost V 2 bases and J 5 bases, with 9 bases left between them. The V gene's germline CDR1 is MNHNY and CDR2 SVGAGI (reference sequence). The CDR3 loop reads CASSYEGTYGYTF. The CDR3 DNA follows: TGTGCCAGCAGTTACGAGGGGACATATGGCTACACCTTC.

V gene TRBV28 combines with J gene TRBJ1-6; D is unresolved. With 2 bases removed from V and 6 bases from J, the gap between germline ends came to 8 bases. The CDR3 is 14 amino acids. CDR1 is MDHEN, CDR2 SYDVKM, per germline. The CDR3 protein is CASSLDTANSPLHF. DNA for the CDR3: TGTGCCAGCAGTTTAGACACAGCTAATTCACCCCTCCACTTT.

The chain carries TRBV19 and TRBJ2-7; 9 bases agree with TRBD1. V shed 6 bases, J shed 1 base, and the junction held 7 bases outside the gene matches. This CDR3 is built from 15 residues. Germline V CDR1 and CDR2: LNHDA, SQIVND (reference sequence). The CDR3 nucleotides are TGTGCCAGTAGCCCGGACAGGGGAGTATCCTACGAGCAGTACTTC. It yields the protein CASSPDRGVSYEQYF.

The chain joins TRBV6-5 to TRBJ1-1; D is perhaps TRBD1 (5 bases). Germline-derived CDR1 and CDR2 are MNHEY and SVGAGI. Trimming shortened V by 6 bases and J by 1 base, and 12 bases separated the two germline ends. The CDR3 sequence is 14 residues long. For the CDR3, the DNA is TGTGCCAGCAGCACAGGATTTAGGAACACTGAAGCTTTCTTT. It codes for CASSTGFRNTEAFF.

This clone occurred a few times. This chain joins TRBV27 and TRBJ2-7; D remains unclear. From germline, CDR1 is MNHEY and CDR2 SMNVEV (reference sequence). The CDR3 contains 14 residues. Between the trimmed V and J ends, which lost 6 bases and 2 bases, there was a span of 14 bases. In DNA form, the CDR3 reads TGTGCCAGCAGAGCGTTGTATGATACCTACGAGCAGTACTTC. Translation gives CASRALYDTYEQYF.

This sequence joins TRBV19 and TRBJ2-3; D is unclear. Germline-derived CDR1 and CDR2 are LNHDA and SQIVND (reference sequence). The CDR3 consists of 13 residues. V was cut by 2 bases and J by 6 bases, with 9 bases left in between. CDR3 residues: CASSITAADTQYF. CDR3 DNA: TGTGCCAGTAGTATAACTGCGGCGGATACGCAGTATTTT.

The chain employs TRBV19 and TRBJ1-2; 8 nucleotides line up with TRBD1. This CDR3 region has 14 residues. Looked up from germline, CDR1 is LNHDA and CDR2 is SQIVND (reference sequence). Trimming took 5 bases from V and 3 from J; bases not matched to a gene: 5. The CDR3 sequence is CASSRTGGDYGYTF. The CDR3, as DNA: TGTGCCAGTAGTCGTACAGGGGGAGACTATGGCTACACCTTC. Using reference TRBV19 and TRBJ1-2 for the parts outside the CDR3, the full variable domain is DGGITQSPKYLFRKEGQNVTLSCEQNLNHDAMYWYRQDPGQGLRLIYYSQIVNDFQKGDIAEGYSVSREKKESFPLTVTSAQKNPTAFYLCASSRTGGDYGYTFGSGTRLTVV.

The chain couples TRBV20-1 to TRBJ1-5, with 7 bases lining up with TRBD1. In germline, CDR1 is DFQATT, CDR2 SNEGSKA (reference sequence). The J segment lost 9 bases and the V segment lost 1 base, leaving 0 bases of the junction unmatched. The CDR3 spans 11 residues. This CDR3 is CSARGQGPQHF. The CDR3 region has the DNA TGCAGTGCTAGAGGACAGGGGCCCCAGCATTTT.

Only one count was recorded for this clone. J is TRBJ2-5 and V is TRBV27; possible D gene TRBD2, 5 bases. Germline CDR1 is MNHEY and CDR2 is SMNVEV (reference sequence). The CDR3 is 14 amino acids. Trimming removed 5 bases from V and 5 bases from J, with 15 bases in between. The CDR3 loop reads CASSRGRFRETQYF. The CDR3, as DNA: TGTGCCAGCAGTCGAGGGCGGTTTAGGGAGACCCAGTACTTC.

The chain is built from TRBV7-9 and TRBJ1-5; maybe TRBD1 (6 bases). Trimming took off 5 bases at V and 5 bases at J, with 16 bases between the two ends. The CDR3 spans 15 residues. The germline V gene encodes CDR1 SEHNR and CDR2 FQNEAQ (reference sequence). CDR3 sequence (DNA): TGTGCCAGCAGCCCCATAGGGGGTACTTATCAGCCCCAGCATTTT. The encoded protein is CASSPIGGTYQPQHF.

This chain uses TRBV27 with TRBJ2-1; D is possibly TRBD1 (5 bases). Trimming shortened V by 5 bases and J by 0 bases, and 14 bases separated the two germline ends. This CDR3 spans 16 amino acids. CDR1 and CDR2 from the germline V gene are MNHEY and SMNVEV (reference sequence). The CDR3 DNA sequence: TGTGCCAGCAGTGTCCCTGGGGCCTCCTCCTACAATGAGCAGTTCTTC. The encoded protein is CASSVPGASSYNEQFF.

J is TRBJ2-7 and V is TRBV12-5, with D tentatively TRBD1 (5 bases). V lost 7 bases and J 4 bases, leaving 11 bases between the germline ends. The CDR3 runs 12 residues. Germline CDR1 is LGHNT and CDR2 is FRNRAP. CDR3 amino acids: CASAAGKYEQYF. The CDR3 DNA reads as TGTGCTAGTGCGGCAGGGAAGTACGAGCAGTACTTC.

As concerns this clone: The junction and the germline gene differ at one end; a read error may be behind it. CDR3 amino acids: CASTTRGLALHF. CDR3 in DNA: TGTGCCAGCACCACCAGAGGGCTTGCTCTACACTTC. The chain links TRBV6-5 to TRBJ2-5; D may be TRBD2 (5 bases). Germline loops: CDR1 MNHEY, CDR2 SVGAGI. CDR3 size: 12 residues.